This T cell receptor beta chain was found in a study of T cells in Graves' hyperthyroidism and ophthalmopathy. This clonotype was counted only a few times. The antigen is unknown. CDR3 length: 14 amino acids. Germline values: CDR1 SGHNT, CDR2 YYREEE (reference sequence). V was pared by 5 bases and J by 0 bases, with 2 bases of the junction left unmatched. Notes on the study in general: In the analysis, a 13 V-J model separated ophthalmopathy from stable hyperthyroidism. Most thyroid clonotypes with frequency above 0.001 were detected in blood.

There were TCR beta CDR3 regions amplified from RNA transcripts. With the HTBI primer set, the TCR CDR3 went through a first round of RT-PCR. TCRdb reanalysed the multiplex PCR reads using MiXCR and keeps one entry per CDR3 protein. The sample includes under 650,000 distinct CDR3 sequences, around 15% of them seen just once. Investigators excluded patients with uncontrolled infection, other autoimmune disease, pregnancy or lactation. The sequence was collected from a woman aged 25 to 39 with Graves' hyperthyroidism. The J gene is TRBJ2-3, the V gene TRBV5-4, with 8 bases fitting TRBD1. The material sequenced was blood. CDR3: CASRGTGSTDTQYF. Here the CDR3 DNA reads TGTGCCAGCAGGGGGACAGGTAGCACAGATACGCAGTATTTT.